A selection of T cell receptor beta chains follows, all from one sample in a study of blood T cell repertoires in COVID-19. Some clones are missing from TCRdb's copy, which holds only in-frame ones; the method was immunoSEQ multiplex PCR. Counted here are approximately 500,000 clones, roughly 89% occurring once; the ten biggest clones make up roughly 7.4%. What was sequenced was peripheral blood. The receptors here all came from a woman aged 50 to 60 with COVID-19, enrolled during active disease. CDR3s include the opening cysteine and the closing phenylalanine or tryptophan. Clone size is shown for a subset of rows, as once, few, many or a class of expanded clone.

TRBV7-9	15	-	CASSSDRAAIGPQHF
TRBV5-1	15	-	CASSLAGGRAGELFF
TRBV27	15	-	CASSLGTGGRSPLHF
TRBV5-1	15	-	CASSLGSGAYNEQFF
TRBV4-2	17	-	CASSQEGRGVERDTQYF
TRBV9	18	-	CASSLSTGRGIFTDTQYF
TRBV7-3	13	once	CASSPKDGIEAFF
TRBV5-1	16	once	CASSPPTGTLITEAFF
TRBV6-5	15	few	CASSYSTGSTYGYTF
TRBV27	15	-	CASSPGRAGNQPQHF
TRBV12-5	15	-	CASGLALTGEGEQYF
TRBV19	16	-	CASSKRGGASYNEQFF
TRBV9	14	-	CASSAPRMGETQYF